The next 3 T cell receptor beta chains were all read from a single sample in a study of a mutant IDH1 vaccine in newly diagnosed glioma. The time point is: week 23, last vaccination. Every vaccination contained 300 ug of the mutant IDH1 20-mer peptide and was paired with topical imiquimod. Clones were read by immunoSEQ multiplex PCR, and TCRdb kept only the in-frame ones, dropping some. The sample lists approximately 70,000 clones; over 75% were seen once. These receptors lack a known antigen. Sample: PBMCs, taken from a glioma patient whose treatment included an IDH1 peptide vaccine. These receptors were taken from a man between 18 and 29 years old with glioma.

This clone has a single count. In nucleotides, the CDR3 is TGTGCCGGCCGGACAGGGAGGGGCGAGCAGTACTTC. As protein: CAGRTGRGEQYF. The chain couples TRBV2 to TRBJ2-7; weak D call: TRBD1 (8 bases). CDR3 size: 12 residues. CDR1 is SNHLY, CDR2 FYNNEI, per germline. Trimming took 11 bases from V and 6 from J, leaving 17 bases between them.

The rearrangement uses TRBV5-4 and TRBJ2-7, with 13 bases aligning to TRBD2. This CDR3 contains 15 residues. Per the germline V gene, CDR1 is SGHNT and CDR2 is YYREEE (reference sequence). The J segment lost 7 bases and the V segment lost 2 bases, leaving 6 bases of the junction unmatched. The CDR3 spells CASSFAGTSGMEQYF. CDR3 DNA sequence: TGTGCCAGCAGCTTCGCTGGGACTAGCGGGATGGAGCAGTACTTC.

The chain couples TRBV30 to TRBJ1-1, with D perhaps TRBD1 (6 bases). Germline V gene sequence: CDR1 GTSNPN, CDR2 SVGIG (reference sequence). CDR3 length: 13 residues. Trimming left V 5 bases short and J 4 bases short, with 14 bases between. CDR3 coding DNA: TGTGCCTGGGGTTGGGACATTGGCACTGAAGCTTTCTTT. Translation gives CAWGWDIGTEAFF.